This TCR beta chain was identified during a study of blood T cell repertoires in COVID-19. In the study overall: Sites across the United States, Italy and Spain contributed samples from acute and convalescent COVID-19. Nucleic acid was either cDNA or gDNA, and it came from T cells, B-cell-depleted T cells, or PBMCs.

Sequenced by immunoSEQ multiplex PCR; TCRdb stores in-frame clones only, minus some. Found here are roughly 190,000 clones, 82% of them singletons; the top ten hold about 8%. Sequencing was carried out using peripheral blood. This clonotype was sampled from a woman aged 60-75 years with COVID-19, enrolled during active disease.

CDR3 bases: TGTGCCAGCAGCCCAGGGATGACTAATGAAAAACTGTTTTTT. As protein: CASSPGMTNEKLFF. The chain has TRBV7-9 and TRBJ1-4, with D possibly TRBD1 on 5 matching bases. Germline V gene lookup returns CDR1 SEHNR and CDR2 FQNEAQ (reference sequence). This CDR3 comprises 14 residues. V was clipped by 5 bases and J by 2 bases, with 9 bases between them. The full variable domain, completed using reference TRBV7-9 and TRBJ1-4, is DTGVSQNPRHKITKRGQNVTFRCDPISEHNRLYWYRQTLGQGPEFLTYFQNEAQLEKSRLLSDRFSAERPKGSFSTLEIQRTEQGDSAMYLCASSPGMTNEKLFFGSGTQLSVL.